This TCR beta chain was obtained from a study of radiotherapy plus CTLA-4 blockade in lung cancer. The assay was immunoSEQ multiplex PCR, and TCRdb's table has in-frame clones only and misses some. This sample carries tens of thousands of clones, 83% of them seen once, and the ten largest clones take 0.65% to 1%. In germline, CDR1 is SQVTM, CDR2 ANQGSEA. This CDR3 is built from 12 residues. V lost 5 bases, J lost 6 bases, and 14 bases lay in between. The origin of this receptor is a human donor with non-small cell lung cancer who had stable disease on radiotherapy plus ipilimumab. Sequenced material: peripheral blood, taken from a patient treated with radiotherapy plus ipilimumab. The chain uses TRBV29-1 and TRBJ2-7, with D perhaps TRBD1 or TRBD2 (6 bases each). The CDR3: CSVSRGGGEQYF. CDR3 in DNA: TGCAGCGTTTCACGAGGGGGAGGCGAGCAGTACTTC.